The rows below give T cell receptor beta chains drawn from one sample of a study of blood T cell repertoires in COVID-19. The data were produced by immunoSEQ multiplex PCR, yet TCRdb's version contains in-frame clones alone and is incomplete. Of 250,000 or so clones listed, around 90% are singletons. The material sequenced was PBMCs or T cells enriched from blood (not recorded which). Every receptor here comes from a woman in her forties or fifties who had recovered from COVID-19. Both conserved end residues are trimmed from each CDR3.

TRBV5-1	TRBJ2-5	ASSLGTGGQETQY
TRBV6-5	TRBJ2-7	ASRAPSESYEQY
TRBV6-2/TRBV6-3	TRBJ2-2	ASSWRSAAGELF
TRBV27	TRBJ1-1	ASSLSTGANTEAF
TRBV7-2	TRBJ1-1	ASSLGGLMNTEAF
TRBV25-1	TRBJ1-1	ASSGTANTEAF
TRBV6-1	TRBJ2-7	ASSEGLANYEQY
TRBV9	TRBJ2-1	ASSPGQTSYNEQF
TRBV19	TRBJ2-7	ASSDRLAGVREQY
TRBV9	TRBJ2-2	ASSVGTNTGELF
TRBV4-3	TRBJ2-5	ASSPGTSGRTQETQY
TRBV5-1	TRBJ2-7	ASSLAERPADSSYEQY
TRBV6-1	TRBJ2-3	ASSEVGGRDTQY
TRBV5-1	TRBJ2-1	ASSLGPRNRLAGDEQF
TRBV3-1/TRBV3-2	TRBJ2-2	ASSQDRGFTGELF
TRBV10-3	TRBJ2-7	AISSRLVQGNEQY
TRBV19	TRBJ1-2	ASSIGTGHNYGYT
TRBV11-2	TRBJ2-7	ASRGGKGSGRSEQY
TRBV7-2	TRBJ2-7	ASSYREGYEQY
TRBV11-2	TRBJ1-2	ASSLVQLGGYGYT
TRBV18	TRBJ2-1	ASSPPAQGYNEEQF
TRBV6-5	TRBJ2-7	ASNPLAGGAYEQY
TRBV12-3/TRBV12-4	TRBJ2-7	ASSPDRQAQN
TRBV7-9	TRBJ2-1	ASSQGDRGSNEQF